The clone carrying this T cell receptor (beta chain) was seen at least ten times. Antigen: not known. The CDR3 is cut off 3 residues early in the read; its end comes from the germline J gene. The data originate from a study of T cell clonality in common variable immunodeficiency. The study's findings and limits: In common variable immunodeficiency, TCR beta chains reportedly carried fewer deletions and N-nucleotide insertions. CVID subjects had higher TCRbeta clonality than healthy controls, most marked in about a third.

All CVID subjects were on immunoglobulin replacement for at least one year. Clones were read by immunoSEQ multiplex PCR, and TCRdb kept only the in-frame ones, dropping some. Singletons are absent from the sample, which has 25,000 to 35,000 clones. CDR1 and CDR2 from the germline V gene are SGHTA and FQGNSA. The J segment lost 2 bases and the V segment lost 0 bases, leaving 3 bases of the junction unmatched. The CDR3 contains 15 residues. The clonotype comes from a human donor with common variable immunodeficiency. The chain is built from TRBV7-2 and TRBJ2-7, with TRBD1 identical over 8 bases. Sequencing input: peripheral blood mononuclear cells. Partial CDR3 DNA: TGTGCCAGCAGCTTAGCGGGACAGGACCCCTACGAG. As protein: CASSLAGQDPYE. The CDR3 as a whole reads CASSLAGQDPYEQYF. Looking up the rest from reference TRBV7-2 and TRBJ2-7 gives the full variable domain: GAGVSQSPSNKVTEKGKDVELRCDPISGHTALYWYRQSLGQGLEFLIYFQGNSAPDKSGLPSDRFSAERTGGSVSTLTIQRTQQEDSAVYLCASSLAGQDPYEQYFGPGTRLTVT.